This entry lists 11 T cell receptor beta chains sequenced from one sample in a study of OX40 agonist ivuxolimab in advanced cancers. Generated by immunoSEQ multiplex PCR, the TCRdb table keeps only in-frame clones and is missing some. The sample yields some 30,000 clones, about 86% seen once. The sequencing used CD4+ or CD8+ T cells sorted from blood, collected in a trial of the OX40 agonist ivuxolimab. All receptors derive from an adult with an advanced solid tumor such as melanoma, head and neck, liver or kidney cancer.

As for this clone: Other DNA variants within this sample encode the same CDR3. The chain couples TRBV30 to TRBJ1-2; D possibly corresponds to TRBD1 (5 bases). This CDR3 comprises 13 residues. V was clipped by 2 bases and J by 11 bases, with 18 bases between them. CDR1 is GTSNPN, CDR2 SVGIG, per germline (reference sequence). The CDR3 coding sequence is TGTGCCTGGAGTCCCACGGACCCCGAGGGGTACACCTTC. It translates to CAWSPTDPEGYTF.

The rearrangement joins TRBV2 to TRBJ2-7; D remains ambiguous. The germline CDR1 and CDR2 sequences are SNHLY and FYNNEI. V was pared by 3 bases and J by 2 bases, with 5 bases between. CDR3 size: 12 residues. The CDR3 reads CASSDRPYEQYF. The CDR3 bases are TGTGCCAGCAGTGACAGGCCCTACGAGCAGTACTTC.

The sample holds a few counts of this clone. V is TRBV10-3 and J is TRBJ1-1; D is perhaps TRBD1 (5 bases). Germline CDR1 reads ENHRY; CDR2 reads SYGVKD. V was trimmed by 8 bases and J by 3 bases, leaving 10 bases between them. CDR3 length: 12 amino acids. The CDR3 DNA follows: TGTGCCATCGGGACGAGGCACACTGAAGCTTTCTTT. This gives the protein CAIGTRHTEAFF.

The J gene is TRBJ2-7, the V gene TRBV6-5; TRBD1 aligns across 9 bases. J gave up 6 bases and V 4 bases, and 4 bases lay outside the gene matches. The germline CDR1 and CDR2 sequences are MNHEY and SVGAGI. The CDR3 is 13 residues long. The CDR3 coding sequence is TGTGCCAGCAGTTTACAGGGGGCTCGCGAGCAGTACTTC. Protein sequence: CASSLQGAREQYF.

The rearrangement joins TRBV7-3 to TRBJ2-7; D not certain. The CDR3 covers 13 residues. Germline CDR1 reads SGHTA; CDR2 reads FQGTGA. Trimming removed 4 bases from V and 1 base from J, with 8 bases in between. CDR3 DNA sequence: TGTGCCAGCAGCTACTTCACTTCCTACGAGCAGTACTTC. Translated: CASSYFTSYEQYF.

The V and J genes are TRBV29-1 and TRBJ2-3; unclear D gene. Trimming stripped 4 bases from V and 4 bases from J, with 18 bases between. Germline V gene lookup returns CDR1 SQVTM and CDR2 ANQGSEA. The CDR3 runs 15 residues. CDR3 amino acids: CSVVWPTRFPDTQYF. CDR3 DNA sequence: TGCAGCGTTGTTTGGCCAACCCGTTTCCCAGATACGCAGTATTTT.

The chain combines TRBV5-1 with TRBJ2-6; 13 nucleotides match TRBD2. V was pared by 3 bases and J by 1 base, with 1 base of the junction left unmatched. Germline loops: CDR1 SGHRS, CDR2 YFSETQ. CDR3 size: 17 residues. CDR3 amino acids: CASSSGLAGSGANVLTF. The CDR3 nucleotides are TGCGCCAGCAGCTCGGGACTAGCGGGGTCTGGGGCCAACGTCCTGACTTTC.

There are many counts of this clone. The chain carries TRBV7-3 and TRBJ2-5; no firm D call. The germline V gene encodes CDR1 SGHTA and CDR2 FQGTGA. The CDR3 totals 16 residues. Trimming removed 2 bases from V and 2 bases from J, with 15 bases in between. DNA for the CDR3: TGTGCCAGCAGCTTAGCGGTGGGAAGTCCGCAAGAGACCCAGTACTTC. Its protein product is CASSLAVGSPQETQYF.

This chain uses TRBV27 with TRBJ2-2; 8 bases are shared with TRBD2. CDR3 size: 13 residues. The ends lost 7 bases at V and 6 bases at J; junction bases unmatched: 4. Germline V gene lookup returns CDR1 MNHEY and CDR2 SMNVEV (reference sequence). CDR3 DNA: TGTGCCAGCAAGCGAGCGGGGGCCGGGGAGCTGTTTTTT. Its translation is CASKRAGAGELFF.

The gene calls are TRBV5-1 and TRBJ1-4; unclear D gene. CDR1 and CDR2 (germline): SGHRS, YFSETQ. The CDR3 runs 16 residues. Between the trimmed V and J ends, which lost 0 bases and 8 bases, there was a span of 17 bases. The CDR3 is CASSLAGNRAGEKLFF. The CDR3 DNA sequence: TGCGCCAGCAGCTTGGCCGGGAACCGAGCGGGCGAAAAACTGTTTTTT.

As DNA, the CDR3 is TGTGCCAGCAGTGGACGAGTCTACACTTTCTCTGAGACCCAGTACTTC. This translates into CASSGRVYTFSETQYF. This chain connects TRBV21-1 to TRBJ2-5. TRBV21-1 is listed as a pseudogene. The CDR3 is 16 amino acids.